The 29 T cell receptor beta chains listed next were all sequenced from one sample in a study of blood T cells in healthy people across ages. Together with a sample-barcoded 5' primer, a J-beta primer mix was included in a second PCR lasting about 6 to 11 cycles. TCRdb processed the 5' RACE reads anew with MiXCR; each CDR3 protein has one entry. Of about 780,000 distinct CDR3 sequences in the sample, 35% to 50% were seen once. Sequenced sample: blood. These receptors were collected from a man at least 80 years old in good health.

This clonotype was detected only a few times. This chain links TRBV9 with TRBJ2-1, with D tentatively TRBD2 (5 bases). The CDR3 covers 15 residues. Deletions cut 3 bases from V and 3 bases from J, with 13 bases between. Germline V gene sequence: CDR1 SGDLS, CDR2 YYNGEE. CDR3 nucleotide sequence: TGTGCCAGCAGCGCATCTAACGGGATCTACAATGAGCAGTTCTTC. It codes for CASSASNGIYNEQFF.

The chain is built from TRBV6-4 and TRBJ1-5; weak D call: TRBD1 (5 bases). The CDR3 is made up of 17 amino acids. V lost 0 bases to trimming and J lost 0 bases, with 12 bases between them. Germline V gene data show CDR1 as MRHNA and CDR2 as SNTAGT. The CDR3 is CASSDSRQGYSNQPQHF. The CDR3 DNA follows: TGTGCCAGCAGTGACTCACGGCAGGGCTATAGCAATCAGCCCCAGCATTTT.

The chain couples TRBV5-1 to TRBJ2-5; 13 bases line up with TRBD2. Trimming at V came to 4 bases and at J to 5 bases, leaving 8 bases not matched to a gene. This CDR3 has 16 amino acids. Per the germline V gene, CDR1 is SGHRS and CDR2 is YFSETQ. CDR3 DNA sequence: TGCGCCAGCAGCCGGCTGGGGACTAGCGGGATGGAGACCCAGTACTTC. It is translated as CASSRLGTSGMETQYF.

CDR3 sequence reads: CASSHLGQGSADTQYF. The CDR3 bases are TGTGCCAGCAGCCACCTCGGACAGGGAAGCGCAGATACGCAGTATTTT. This chain uses TRBV3-1 with TRBJ2-3, with TRBD1 identical over 8 bases. The germline V gene encodes CDR1 LGHDT and CDR2 YNNKEL (reference sequence). The J segment lost 4 bases and the V segment lost 3 bases, leaving 9 bases of the junction unmatched. The length of the CDR3 is 16 residues.

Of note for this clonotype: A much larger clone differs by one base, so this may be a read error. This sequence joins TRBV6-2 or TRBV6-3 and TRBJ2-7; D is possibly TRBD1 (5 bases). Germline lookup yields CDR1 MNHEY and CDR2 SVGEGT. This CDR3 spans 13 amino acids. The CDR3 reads CASSYGAAYGQYF. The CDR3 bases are TGTGCCAGCAGTTACGGGGCAGCTTACGGGCAGTACTTC.

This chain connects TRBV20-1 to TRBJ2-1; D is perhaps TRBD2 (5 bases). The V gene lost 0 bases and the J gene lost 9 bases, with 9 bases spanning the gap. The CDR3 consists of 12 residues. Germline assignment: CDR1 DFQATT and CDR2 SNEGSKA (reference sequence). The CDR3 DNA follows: TGCAGTGCTAGAGATATGGGGAGTGAGCAGTTCTTC. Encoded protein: CSARDMGSEQFF.

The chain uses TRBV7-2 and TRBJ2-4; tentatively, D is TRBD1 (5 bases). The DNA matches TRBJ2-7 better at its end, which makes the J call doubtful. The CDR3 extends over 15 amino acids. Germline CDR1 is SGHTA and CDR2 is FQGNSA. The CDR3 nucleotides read TGTGCCAGCAGCTTAGGGGGCCCCCAAGCTGGCGAGCAGTACTTC. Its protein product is CASSLGGPQAGEQYF.

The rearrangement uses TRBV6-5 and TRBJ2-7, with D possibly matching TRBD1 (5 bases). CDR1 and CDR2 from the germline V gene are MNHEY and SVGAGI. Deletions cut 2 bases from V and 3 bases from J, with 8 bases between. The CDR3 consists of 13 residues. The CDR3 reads CASSYRGGYEQYF. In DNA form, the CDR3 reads TGTGCCAGCAGTTACAGGGGCGGCTACGAGCAGTACTTC.

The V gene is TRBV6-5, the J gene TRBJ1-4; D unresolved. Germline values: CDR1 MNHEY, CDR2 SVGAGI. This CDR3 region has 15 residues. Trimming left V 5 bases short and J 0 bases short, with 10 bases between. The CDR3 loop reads CASSPNHSTNEKLFF. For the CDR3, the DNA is TGTGCCAGCAGTCCAAACCATTCAACTAATGAAAAACTGTTTTTT.

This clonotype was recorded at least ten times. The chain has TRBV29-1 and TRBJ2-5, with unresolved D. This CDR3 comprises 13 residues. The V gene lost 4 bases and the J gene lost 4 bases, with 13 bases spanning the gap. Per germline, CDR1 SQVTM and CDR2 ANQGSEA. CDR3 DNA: TGCAGCGTTGCACTGAATGCTCTAGAGACCCAGTACTTC. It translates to CSVALNALETQYF.

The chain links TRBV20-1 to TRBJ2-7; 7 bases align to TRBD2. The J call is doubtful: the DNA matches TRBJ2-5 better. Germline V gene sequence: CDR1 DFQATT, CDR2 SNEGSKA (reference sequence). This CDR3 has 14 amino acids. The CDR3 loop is CRTIREANQETQYF. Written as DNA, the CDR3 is TGCAGGACGATCCGGGAGGCAAATCAAGAGACCCAGTACTTC.

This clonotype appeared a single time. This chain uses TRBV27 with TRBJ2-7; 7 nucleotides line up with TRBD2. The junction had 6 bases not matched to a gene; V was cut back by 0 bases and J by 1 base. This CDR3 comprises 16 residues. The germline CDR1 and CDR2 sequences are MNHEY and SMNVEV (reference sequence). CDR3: CASSLSGGKASYEQYF. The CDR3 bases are TGTGCCAGCAGTTTATCGGGGGGGAAAGCGTCCTACGAGCAGTACTTC.

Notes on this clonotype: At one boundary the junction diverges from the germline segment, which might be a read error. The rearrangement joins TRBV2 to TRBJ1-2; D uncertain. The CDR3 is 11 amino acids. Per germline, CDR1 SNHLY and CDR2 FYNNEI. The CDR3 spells CATSYYYGYTF. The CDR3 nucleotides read TGTGCCACCAGTTACTACTATGGCTACACCTTC.

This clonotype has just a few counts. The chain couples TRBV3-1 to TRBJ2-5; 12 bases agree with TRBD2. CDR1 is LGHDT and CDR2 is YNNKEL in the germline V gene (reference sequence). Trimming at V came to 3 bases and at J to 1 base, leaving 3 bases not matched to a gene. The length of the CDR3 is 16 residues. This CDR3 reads CASSQGLAGTQETQYF. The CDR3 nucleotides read TGTGCCAGCAGCCAGGGACTAGCGGGTACCCAAGAGACCCAGTACTTC.

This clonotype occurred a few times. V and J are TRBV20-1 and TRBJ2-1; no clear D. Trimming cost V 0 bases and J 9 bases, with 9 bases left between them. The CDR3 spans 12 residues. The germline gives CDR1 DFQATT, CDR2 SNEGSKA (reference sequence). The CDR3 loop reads CSARDEFGEQFF. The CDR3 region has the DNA TGCAGTGCTAGAGATGAGTTCGGTGAGCAGTTCTTC.

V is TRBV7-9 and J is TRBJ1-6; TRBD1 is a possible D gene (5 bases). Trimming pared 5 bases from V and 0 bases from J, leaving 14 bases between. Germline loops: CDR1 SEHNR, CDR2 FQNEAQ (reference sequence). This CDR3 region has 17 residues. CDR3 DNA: TGTGCCAGCAGCGTCCGGGACCCCAGCTCCTATAATTCACCCCTCCACTTT. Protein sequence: CASSVRDPSSYNSPLHF.

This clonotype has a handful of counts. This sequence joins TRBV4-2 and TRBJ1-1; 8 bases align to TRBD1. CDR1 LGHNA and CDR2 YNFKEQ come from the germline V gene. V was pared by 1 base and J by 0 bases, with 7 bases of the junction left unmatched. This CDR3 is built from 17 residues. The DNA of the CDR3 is TGTGCCAGCAGCCAAGTGCGGACAGGGACGATGAACACTGAAGCTTTCTTT. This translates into CASSQVRTGTMNTEAFF.

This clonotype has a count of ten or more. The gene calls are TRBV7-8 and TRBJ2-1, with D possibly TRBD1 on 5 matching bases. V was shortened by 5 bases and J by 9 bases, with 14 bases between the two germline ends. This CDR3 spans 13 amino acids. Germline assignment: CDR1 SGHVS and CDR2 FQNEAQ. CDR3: CASSLQRQGEQFF. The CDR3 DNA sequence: TGTGCCAGCAGCCTCCAGCGTCAGGGTGAGCAGTTCTTC.

Here the CDR3 reads CASSLSNPGQGNSPLHF. The CDR3 DNA follows: TGTGCCAGCAGTTTATCGAATCCCGGACAGGGAAATTCACCCCTCCACTTT. The V call is TRBV27, the J call TRBJ1-6; 8 bases align to TRBD1. V dropped 0 bases and J dropped 7; count of bases not matched to a gene: 8. The CDR3 covers 17 residues. Per the germline V gene, CDR1 is MNHEY and CDR2 is SMNVEV (reference sequence).

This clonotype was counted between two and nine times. The CDR3 DNA reads TGTGCCAGCAGCACCGGACAGGTAGCCGAGCAGTACTTC. Protein: CASSTGQVAEQYF. This chain connects TRBV7-9 to TRBJ2-5, with 7 bases identical to TRBD1. The DNA end is more similar to TRBJ2-7, so the J call may be wrong. The germline gives CDR1 SEHNR, CDR2 FQNEAQ (reference sequence). CDR3 length equals 13 residues.

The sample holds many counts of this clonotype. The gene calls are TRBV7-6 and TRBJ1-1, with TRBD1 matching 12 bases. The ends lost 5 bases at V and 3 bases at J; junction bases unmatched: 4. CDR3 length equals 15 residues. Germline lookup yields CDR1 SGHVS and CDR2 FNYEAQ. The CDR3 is CASSPGQGADTEAFF. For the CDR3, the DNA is TGTGCCAGCAGCCCGGGACAGGGGGCGGACACTGAAGCTTTCTTT.

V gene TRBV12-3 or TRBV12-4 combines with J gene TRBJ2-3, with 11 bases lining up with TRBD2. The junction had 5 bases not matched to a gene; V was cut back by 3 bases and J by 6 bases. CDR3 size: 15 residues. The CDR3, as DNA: TGTGCCAGCAGTTTTAGCGGGAGGGCCATGGATACGCAGTATTTT. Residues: CASSFSGRAMDTQYF.

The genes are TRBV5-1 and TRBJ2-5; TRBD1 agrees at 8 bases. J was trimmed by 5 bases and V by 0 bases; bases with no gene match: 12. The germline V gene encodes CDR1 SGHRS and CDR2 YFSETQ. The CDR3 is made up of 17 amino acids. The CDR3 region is CASSLGTGPLPHETQYF. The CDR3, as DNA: TGCGCCAGCAGCTTGGGGACAGGGCCCCTGCCCCACGAGACCCAGTACTTC. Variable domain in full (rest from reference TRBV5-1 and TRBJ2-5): KAGVTQTPRYLIKTRGQQVTLSCSPISGHRSVSWYQQTPGQGLQFLFEYFSETQRNKGNFPGRFSGRQFSNSRSEMNVSTLELGDSALYLCASSLGTGPLPHETQYFGPGTRLLVL.

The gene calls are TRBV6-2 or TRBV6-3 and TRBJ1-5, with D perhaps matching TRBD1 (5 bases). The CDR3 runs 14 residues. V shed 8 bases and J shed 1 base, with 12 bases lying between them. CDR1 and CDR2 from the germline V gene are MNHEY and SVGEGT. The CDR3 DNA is TGTGCCAGCGGCAGGGATCGAAGCAATCAGCCCCAGCATTTT. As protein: CASGRDRSNQPQHF.

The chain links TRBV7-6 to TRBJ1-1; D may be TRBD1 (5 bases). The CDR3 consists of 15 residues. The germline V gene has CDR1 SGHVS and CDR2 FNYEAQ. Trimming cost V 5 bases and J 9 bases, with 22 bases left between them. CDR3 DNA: TGTGCCAGCAGCCAATTTCAGGGTTATCTAGCTAAAGCTTTCTTT. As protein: CASSQFQGYLAKAFF.

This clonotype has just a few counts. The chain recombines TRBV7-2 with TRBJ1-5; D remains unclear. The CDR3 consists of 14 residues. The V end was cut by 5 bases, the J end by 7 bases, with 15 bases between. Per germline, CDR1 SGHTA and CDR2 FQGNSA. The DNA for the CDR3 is TGTGCCAGCAGCCCAAGTCGGGGTTTGCAGCCCCAGCATTTT. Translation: CASSPSRGLQPQHF.

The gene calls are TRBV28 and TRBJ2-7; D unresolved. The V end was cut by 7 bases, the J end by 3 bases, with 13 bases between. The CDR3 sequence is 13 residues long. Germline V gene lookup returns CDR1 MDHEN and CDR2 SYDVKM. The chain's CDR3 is CASTPSRLYEQYF. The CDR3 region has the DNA TGTGCCAGCACCCCGAGCAGACTCTACGAGCAGTACTTC.

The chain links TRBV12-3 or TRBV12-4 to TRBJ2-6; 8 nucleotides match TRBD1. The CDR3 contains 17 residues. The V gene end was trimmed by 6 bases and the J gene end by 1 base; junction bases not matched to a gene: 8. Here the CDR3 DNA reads TGTGCCAGCAGCCGGGACAGGTCCCTATCTGGGGCCAACGTCCTGACTTTC. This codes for CASSRDRSLSGANVLTF.

CDR3 sequence (DNA): TGCAGGGTGGTCGGGAGGTTGGGAAACATTCAGTACTTC. Translated: CRVVGRLGNIQYF. The V gene is TRBV20-1, the J gene TRBJ2-4, with 7 bases identical to TRBD2. The CDR3 consists of 13 residues. The germline V gene has CDR1 DFQATT and CDR2 SNEGSKA (reference sequence).